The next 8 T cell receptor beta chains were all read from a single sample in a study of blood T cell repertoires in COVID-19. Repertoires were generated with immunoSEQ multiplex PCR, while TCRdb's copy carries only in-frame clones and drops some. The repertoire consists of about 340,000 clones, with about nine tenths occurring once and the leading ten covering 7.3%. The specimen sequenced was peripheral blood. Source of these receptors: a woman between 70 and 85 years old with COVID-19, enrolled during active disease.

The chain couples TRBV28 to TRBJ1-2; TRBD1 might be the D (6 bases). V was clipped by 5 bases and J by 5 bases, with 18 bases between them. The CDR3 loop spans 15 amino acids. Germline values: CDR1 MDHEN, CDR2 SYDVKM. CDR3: CASSPRPDSPYGYTF. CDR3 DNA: TGTGCCAGCAGTCCCCGCCCGGACAGCCCATATGGCTACACCTTC.

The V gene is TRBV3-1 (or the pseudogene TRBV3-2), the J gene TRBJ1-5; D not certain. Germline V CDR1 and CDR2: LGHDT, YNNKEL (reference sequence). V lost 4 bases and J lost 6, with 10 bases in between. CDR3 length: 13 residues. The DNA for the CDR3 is TGTGCCAGCAGCCCATATCCCAGTCAGCCCCAGCATTTT. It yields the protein CASSPYPSQPQHF.

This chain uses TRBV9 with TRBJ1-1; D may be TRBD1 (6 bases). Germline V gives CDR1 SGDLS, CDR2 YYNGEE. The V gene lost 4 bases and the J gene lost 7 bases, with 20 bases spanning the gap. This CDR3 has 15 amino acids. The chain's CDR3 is CASSPVGGAQDEAFF. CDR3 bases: TGTGCCAGCAGCCCCGTGGGGGGGGCGCAGGATGAAGCTTTCTTT.

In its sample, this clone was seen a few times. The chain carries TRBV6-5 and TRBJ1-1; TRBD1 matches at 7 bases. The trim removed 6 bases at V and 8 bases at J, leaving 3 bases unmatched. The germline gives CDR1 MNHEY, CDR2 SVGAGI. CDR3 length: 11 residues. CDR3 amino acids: CASSKGQEAFF. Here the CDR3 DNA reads TGTGCCAGCAGCAAGGGACAGGAAGCTTTCTTT.

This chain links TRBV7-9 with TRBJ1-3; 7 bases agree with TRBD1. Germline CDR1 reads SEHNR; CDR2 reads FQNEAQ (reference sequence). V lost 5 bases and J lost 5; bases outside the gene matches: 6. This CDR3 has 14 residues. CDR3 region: CASSQDRRRNTIYF. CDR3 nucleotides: TGTGCCAGCAGCCAGGACAGGAGGCGAAACACCATATATTTT. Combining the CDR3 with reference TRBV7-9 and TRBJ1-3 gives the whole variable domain DTGVSQNPRHKITKRGQNVTFRCDPISEHNRLYWYRQTLGQGPEFLTYFQNEAQLEKSRLLSDRFSAERPKGSFSTLEIQRTEQGDSAMYLCASSQDRRRNTIYFGEGSWLTVV.

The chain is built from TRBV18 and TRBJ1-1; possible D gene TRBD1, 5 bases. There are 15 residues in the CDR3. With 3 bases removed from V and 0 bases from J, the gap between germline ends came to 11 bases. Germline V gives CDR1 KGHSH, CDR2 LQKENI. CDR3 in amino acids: CASSPLQDMNTEAFF. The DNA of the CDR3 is TGTGCCAGCTCACCCTTACAGGATATGAACACTGAAGCTTTCTTT.

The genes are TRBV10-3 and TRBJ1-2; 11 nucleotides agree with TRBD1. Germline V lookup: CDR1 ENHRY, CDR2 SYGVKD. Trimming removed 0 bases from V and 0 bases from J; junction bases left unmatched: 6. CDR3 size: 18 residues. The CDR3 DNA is TGTGCCATCAGTGAGTCGAGAGGGGACAGGGGGACTAACTATGGCTACACCTTC. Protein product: CAISESRGDRGTNYGYTF.

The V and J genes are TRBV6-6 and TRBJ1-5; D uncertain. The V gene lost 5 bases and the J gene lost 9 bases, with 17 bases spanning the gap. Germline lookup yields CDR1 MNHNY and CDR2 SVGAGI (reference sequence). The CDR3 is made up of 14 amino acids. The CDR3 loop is CASSPDLGERPQHF. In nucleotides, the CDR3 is TGTGCCAGCAGTCCCGACCTGGGCGAACGGCCCCAGCATTTT.